A selection of T cell receptor beta chains follows, all from one sample in a study of cytomegalovirus exposure and HLA in healthy donors. Profiling relied on immunoSEQ multiplex PCR, and the TCRdb table lists in-frame clones only, not all of them. The repertoire holds about 180,000 clones, with over 80% as singletons. The specimen sequenced was PBMCs. These receptors were collected from a man aged 35 to 55 in good health and CMV-seronegative. Both conserved end residues are part of each CDR3. D genes are given only for firm matches. Clone size appears in some rows only: once, few, many, or a class for an expanded clone.

>TRBJ1-5|TRBV5-1|-|-
CASSPGGSNQPQHF
TGCGCCAGCAGCCCCGGGGGGAGCAATCAGCCCCAGCATTTT
>TRBJ2-5|TRBV11-2|TRBD2|-
CASSGGGGRSETQYF
TGTGCCAGCAGCGGCGGGGGGGGCCGGTCAGAGACCCAGTACTTC
>TRBJ1-3|TRBV4-3|-|-
CASSQAQVRRGRSSGNTIYF
TGCGCCAGCAGCCAAGCTCAAGTTAGGAGGGGCCGATCCTCTGGAAACACCATATATTTT
>TRBJ2-5|TRBV11-3|TRBD1|-
CASSLGRTGFGETQYF
TGTGCCAGCAGCTTAGGGCGGACAGGGTTCGGGGAGACCCAGTACTTC
>TRBJ2-1|TRBV11-3|-|-
CASSLQGASRYNEQFF
TGTGCCAGCAGCCTACAGGGAGCAAGTAGGTACAATGAGCAGTTCTTC
>TRBJ1-1|TRBV28|-|-
CASRRSWNTEAFF
TGTGCCAGCAGGAGATCGTGGAACACTGAAGCTTTCTTT
>TRBJ1-2|TRBV28|-|-
CASRWSEYYGYTF
TGTGCCAGCAGGTGGAGCGAGTACTATGGCTACACCTTC
>TRBJ2-7|TRBV5-1|TRBD1|-
CASSLSGGAPYEQYF
TGCGCCAGCAGCTTGTCAGGGGGCGCACCCTACGAGCAGTACTTC
>TRBJ1-1|TRBV5-1|-|-
CASSRDSTEAFF
TGCGCCAGCAGCCGCGACAGCACTGAAGCTTTCTTT
>TRBJ2-7|TRBV18|TRBD1|few
CASSPRGPDEQYF
TGTGCCAGCTCACCAAGGGGGCCGGACGAGCAGTACTTC
>TRBJ2-1|TRBV20-1|TRBD2|-
CSARMGGSPFF
TGCAGTGCTAGGATGGGGGGGAGCCCGTTCTTC
>TRBJ2-7|TRBV21-1|-|-
CASSTRQGRDEQYF
TGTGCCAGCAGCACCCGACAGGGCCGGGACGAGCAGTACTTC
>TRBJ1-2|TRBV30|TRBD1|-
CAWSPPDRGYGYTF
TGTGCCTGGAGCCCCCCGGACAGGGGATATGGCTACACCTTC
>TRBJ2-3|TRBV5-1|TRBD2|-
CASSSGTSGGHTDTQYF
TGCGCCAGCAGCTCCGGGACTAGCGGGGGTCACACAGATACGCAGTATTTT
>TRBJ2-7|TRBV7-2|TRBD1|-
CASSLGGGATYEQYF
TGTGCCAGCAGCTTAGGAGGGGGCGCGACCTACGAGCAGTACTTC